The rows below give T cell receptor beta chains drawn from one sample of a study of neurological immune-mediated disorders. TCRdb redid the calling of the 5' RACE reads with MiXCR, one entry per CDR3 protein. This sample yields about 28,000 distinct CDR3 sequences, of which 9.5% to 13% are seen a single time; about 5.3% belongs to the top ten. Sequencing was performed on PBMCs. These receptors came from a woman aged 60 to 75 in good health. Both conserved end residues are part of each CDR3. A D gene is named only where the DNA matches it firmly. Clone sizes are given selectively: once, few, many, or a class where the clone is expanded.

d_gene	v_gene	abundance	j_gene	CDR3nt	CDR3aa
.	TRBV3-1	many	TRBJ2-1	TGTGCCAGCAGCCAATTTCGGACTTACAATGAGCAGTTCTTC	CASSQFRTYNEQFF
.	TRBV9	many	TRBJ2-3	TGTGCCAGCAGCACCCGGCCTAGCGGCACAGATACGCAGTATTTT	CASSTRPSGTDTQYF
.	TRBV6-1	many	TRBJ2-3	TGTGCCAGCAGTGAAGAAGGACACTACACAGATACGCAGTATTTT	CASSEEGHYTDTQYF
.	TRBV11-2	many	TRBJ2-2	TGTGCCAGCAGCCCCCCTCTGTCGGGGCTCAGCACCGGGGAGCTGTTTTTT	CASSPPLSGLSTGELFF
.	TRBV5-5	many	TRBJ2-7	TGTGCCAGCAGCTTAAGGGGATACGAGCAGTACTTC	CASSLRGYEQYF
.	TRBV5-1	many	TRBJ1-3	TGCGCCAGCAGCGGTACAGGGACCTCTGGAAACACCATATATTTT	CASSGTGTSGNTIYF
.	TRBV7-9	few	TRBJ1-1	TGTGCCAGCAGCGCCCGAGGGGGGGGAGCTTTCTTT	CASSARGGGAFF
TRBD2	TRBV20-1	many	TRBJ2-5	TGCAGTGCGGCCGGGACTAGCGGGGGCCAAGAGACCCAGTACTTC	CSAAGTSGGQETQYF
.	TRBV9	many	TRBJ1-1	TGTGCCAGCAGCGTACTTGTTCAGGGTAAAACTGAAGCTTTCTTT	CASSVLVQGKTEAFF
.	TRBV12-3/TRBV12-4	many	TRBJ1-2	TGTGCCAGCAGAGTACGGGACGGCTATGGCTACACATTC	CASRVRDGYGYTF
TRBD1	TRBV20-1	many	TRBJ1-6	TGCAGTGCTGGGGGAGGGACAGGGGGTAATTCACCCCTCCACTTT	CSAGGGTGGNSPLHF
.	TRBV7-9	many	TRBJ1-3	TGTGCCAGCAGCCATCAAATGAAAGGAAACACCATATATTTT	CASSHQMKGNTIYF
TRBD1	TRBV6-2/TRBV6-3	many	TRBJ2-7	TGTGCCAGCAGCCCCGGGACAGGGTACGAGCAGTACTTC	CASSPGTGYEQYF
.	TRBV7-2	.	TRBJ1-3	TGTGCCAGCAGCCCCAAGGCGGGTAGCGGTTACACCATATATTTT	CASSPKAGSGYTIYF
TRBD1	TRBV12-3/TRBV12-4	many	TRBJ1-1	TGTGCCAGCAGTTCGGACAGGGACCCTGAAGCTTTCTTT	CASSSDRDPEAFF
.	TRBV6-5	many	TRBJ1-6	TGTGCCAGCACCCTCGGAAGGACAACTCTCTATAATTCACCCCTCCACTTT	CASTLGRTTLYNSPLHF
TRBD2	TRBV7-2	many	TRBJ2-7	TGTGCCAGCAGCTTAGTAACAAGCGGGAACGAGCAGTACTTC	CASSLVTSGNEQYF
.	TRBV20-1	many	TRBJ2-7	TGCAGTGCTTTAATTGGGCTGCGGGACTCCTACGAGCAGTACTTC	CSALIGLRDSYEQYF
.	TRBV5-1	.	TRBJ1-1	TGCGCCAGCAGCGTATCGATGGGGAACACTGAAGCTTTCTTT	CASSVSMGNTEAFF
.	TRBV4-2	many	TRBJ1-4	TGTGCCAGCAGCCAAGTGAAGGGGATGGAGGAAAAACTGTTTTTT	CASSQVKGMEEKLFF
TRBD1	TRBV5-1	many	TRBJ2-1	TGCGCCAGCAGCTGGATACAGGGGCACAACAATGAGCAGTTCTTC	CASSWIQGHNNEQFF
.	TRBV5-1	many	TRBJ2-7	TGCGCCAGCAGCTTTGGGCCACAGGGAGGCTACGAGCAGTACTTC	CASSFGPQGGYEQYF
TRBD1	TRBV5-1	many	TRBJ2-7	TGCGCCAGCAGCTTGCAACCGGGACAGGGAGGAGGGCAGTACTTC	CASSLQPGQGGGQYF
.	TRBV11-2	many	TRBJ2-5	TGTGCCAGCAGCTTAGTGGGATTTAGTCAAGAGACCCAGTACTTC	CASSLVGFSQETQYF
TRBD1	TRBV12-3/TRBV12-4	many	TRBJ1-2	TGTGCCAGCAGCACAGGGGGGTACTATGGCTACACCTTC	CASSTGGYYGYTF
.	TRBV20-1	many	TRBJ1-5	TGCAGTGCTAACGGAGGGTCGCGCAATCAGCCCCAGCATTTT	CSANGGSRNQPQHF
.	TRBV28	many	TRBJ1-4	TGTGCCAGCAGCCTCCGAATAAATGAAAAACTGTTTTTT	CASSLRINEKLFF
.	TRBV6-5	many	TRBJ1-2	TGTGCCAGCAGACGCCCCGGGGGTGGCTATGGCTACACCTTC	CASRRPGGGYGYTF
.	TRBV3-1	many	TRBJ1-1	TGTGCCAGCAGCCGGGGTGGCAGCTTCACTGTAGCTTTCTTT	CASSRGGSFTVAFF
.	TRBV20-1	many	TRBJ2-7	TGCAGTGCTAGAGATAGGAAGGTCCCCAGCTCCTACGAGCAGTACTTC	CSARDRKVPSSYEQYF
.	TRBV7-3	many	TRBJ1-6	TGTGCCAGCAGCCCCGAAGGGGTGCAGGGGCGGCCACCCCTCCACTTT	CASSPEGVQGRPPLHF
.	TRBV5-1	many	TRBJ1-1	TGCGCCAGCAGCCGAGACACGAACACTGAAGCTTTCTTT	CASSRDTNTEAFF
.	TRBV5-1	many	TRBJ2-7	TGCGCCAGCAGCCTAGGACACCCCTACGAGCAGTACTTC	CASSLGHPYEQYF
.	TRBV19	many	TRBJ1-5	TGTGCCAGTAGCCCCCAGGTTGGGCCGATGGCCCAGCATTTT	CASSPQVGPMAQHF
.	TRBV24-1	many	TRBJ2-2	TGTGCCACCAGTGATTTCGTCACCGGGGAGCTGTTTTTT	CATSDFVTGELFF
TRBD1	TRBV7-9	many	TRBJ2-1	TGTGCCAGCAGCCCTTCCGACAGGGGGCCGTTCTTC	CASSPSDRGPFF
.	TRBV20-1	many	TRBJ1-5	TGCAGTGCTAGGGGGACATCTTTTCAGCCCCAGCATTTT	CSARGTSFQPQHF
TRBD2	TRBV27	many	TRBJ2-3	TGTGCCAGCAGTACGCACCTCACGGGGGGGCTCACAGATACGCAGTATTTT	CASSTHLTGGLTDTQYF
.	TRBV5-6	many	TRBJ2-5	TGTGCCAGCAGCTTGTTCGGGACCCAAGAGACCCAGTACTTC	CASSLFGTQETQYF
TRBD2	TRBV5-1	many	TRBJ2-5	TGCGCCAGCAGCTCGGGACTAGCGGGGGCCCAAGAGACCCAGTACTTC	CASSSGLAGAQETQYF
.	TRBV5-1	many	TRBJ2-3	TGCGCCAGCAGCCCAGGGAGTTCAGATACGCAGTATTTT	CASSPGSSDTQYF
TRBD1	TRBV12-3/TRBV12-4	many	TRBJ1-4	TGTGCCAGCAGCACTGGACAGGCAACTAATGAAAAACTGTTTTTT	CASSTGQATNEKLFF
.	TRBV7-8	many	TRBJ1-5	TGTGCCAGCAGCTTAGTGGGCAATCAGCCCCAGCATTTT	CASSLVGNQPQHF
.	TRBV6-1	many	TRBJ2-7	TGTGCCAGCAGTGCCGGACAGGGGGCGGTGACTAGCGGGGCCAGCGAGCAGTACTTC	CASSAGQGAVTSGASEQYF
TRBD2	TRBV7-3	few	TRBJ2-1	TGTGCCAGCAGCTCTTCTAGCGGGGGGGCCAATGAGCAGTTCTTC	CASSSSSGGANEQFF
.	TRBV7-2	many	TRBJ1-3	TGTGCCAGCAGCTTATTACCACGGAGCTCTGGAAACACCATATATTTT	CASSLLPRSSGNTIYF
.	TRBV21-1	.	TRBJ1-5	TGTGCCAGCAGCAAAGAGGTAGTGGGCGATCAGCCCCAGCATTTT	CASSKEVVGDQPQHF
.	TRBV10-3	many	TRBJ2-7	TGTGCCATCAGTGAGAAGGCAGGTTACTCCTACGAGCAGTACTTC	CAISEKAGYSYEQYF
TRBD1	TRBV20-1	many	TRBJ1-1	TGCAGTGCTAGGGAAACAGGGGGGGCTGAAGCTTTCTTT	CSARETGGAEAFF
TRBD2	TRBV5-5	many	TRBJ2-5	TGTGCCAGCAGCCCCGGAGCGGGGGAAGAGACCCAGTACTTC	CASSPGAGEETQYF
TRBD2	TRBV7-2	many	TRBJ2-5	TGTGCCAGCAGCTTGCAGCGGGGGTTTCCGACAGAGACCCAGTACTTC	CASSLQRGFPTETQYF
TRBD1	TRBV20-1	many	TRBJ2-2	TGCAGTGCTAGGGGGACAGGAAACACCGGGGAGCTGTTTTTT	CSARGTGNTGELFF
.	TRBV18	many	TRBJ1-5	TGTGCCAGCTCACCCGCAGGGGGCAATCAGCCCCAGCATTTT	CASSPAGGNQPQHF
TRBD1	TRBV6-5	many	TRBJ1-4	TGTGCCAGCAGTTATGTCCGGGACAGCCCTAGTGAAAAACTGTTTTTT	CASSYVRDSPSEKLFF
.	TRBV20-1	many	TRBJ1-2	TGCAGTGCTAGAGCAGGGAACTATGGCTACACCTTC	CSARAGNYGYTF
TRBD1	TRBV5-1	many	TRBJ2-1	TGCGCCAGCAGCTTGGTCCGGGACAGGTACAATGAGCAGTTCTTC	CASSLVRDRYNEQFF
TRBD1	TRBV7-9	many	TRBJ1-1	TGTGCCAGCAGCGCCAGGGGGCAAAGGAACACTGAAGCTTTCTTT	CASSARGQRNTEAFF
.	TRBV5-1	.	TRBJ2-2	TGTACCAGCAGCTTGTTGAACACCGGGGAGCTGTTTTTT	CTSSLLNTGELFF
.	TRBV15	many	TRBJ2-2	TGTGCCACCAGCAGAGATGGGCTCGGGGAGCTGTTTTTT	CATSRDGLGELFF
.	TRBV20-1	many	TRBJ1-2	TGCAGTGCTAGGGCTACAGGACTCCTGTATGGCTACACCTTC	CSARATGLLYGYTF